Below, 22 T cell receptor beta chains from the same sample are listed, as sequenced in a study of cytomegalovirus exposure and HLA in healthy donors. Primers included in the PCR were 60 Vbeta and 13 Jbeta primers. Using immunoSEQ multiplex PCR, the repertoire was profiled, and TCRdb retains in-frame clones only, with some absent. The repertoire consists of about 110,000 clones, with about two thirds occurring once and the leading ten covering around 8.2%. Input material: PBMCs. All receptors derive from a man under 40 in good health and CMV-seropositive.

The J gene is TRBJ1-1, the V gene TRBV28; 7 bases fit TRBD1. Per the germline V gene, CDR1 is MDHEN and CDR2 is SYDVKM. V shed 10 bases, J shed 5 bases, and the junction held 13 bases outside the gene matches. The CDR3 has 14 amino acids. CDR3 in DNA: TGTGCCACCCAGACCACAGGGGTGAGAACTGAAGCTTTCTTT. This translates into CATQTTGVRTEAFF.

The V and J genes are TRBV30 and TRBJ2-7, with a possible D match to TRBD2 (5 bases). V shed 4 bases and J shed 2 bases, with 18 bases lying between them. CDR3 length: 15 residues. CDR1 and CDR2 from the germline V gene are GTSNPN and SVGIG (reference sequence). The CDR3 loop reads CAWNRPQSGPYEQYF. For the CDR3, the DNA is TGTGCCTGGAATAGACCCCAAAGCGGACCCTACGAGCAGTACTTC.

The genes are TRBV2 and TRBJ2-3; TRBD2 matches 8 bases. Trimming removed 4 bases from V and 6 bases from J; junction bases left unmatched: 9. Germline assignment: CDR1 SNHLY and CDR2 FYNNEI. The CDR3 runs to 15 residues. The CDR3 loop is CASSVGLAGGDTQYF. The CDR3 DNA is TGTGCCAGCAGTGTTGGACTAGCCGGGGGGGATACGCAGTATTTT. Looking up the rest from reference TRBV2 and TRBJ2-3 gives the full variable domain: EPEVTQTPSHQVTQMGQEVILRCVPISNHLYFYWYRQILGQKVEFLVSFYNNEISEKSEIFDDQFSVERPDGSNFTLKIRSTKLEDSAMYFCASSVGLAGGDTQYFGPGTRLTVL.

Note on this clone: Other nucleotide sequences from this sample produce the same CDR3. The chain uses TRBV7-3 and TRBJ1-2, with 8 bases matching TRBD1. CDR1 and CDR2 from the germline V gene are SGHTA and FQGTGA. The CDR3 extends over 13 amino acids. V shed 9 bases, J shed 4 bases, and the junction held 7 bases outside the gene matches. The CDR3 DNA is TGTGCCAGTAGCCCCGGACAGGGCTATGGCTACACCTTC. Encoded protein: CASSPGQGYGYTF.

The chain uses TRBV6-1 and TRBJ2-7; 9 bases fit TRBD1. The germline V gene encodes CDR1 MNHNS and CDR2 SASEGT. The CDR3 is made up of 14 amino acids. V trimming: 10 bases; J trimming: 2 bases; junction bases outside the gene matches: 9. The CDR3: CATNRDRVTYEQYF. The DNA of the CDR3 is TGTGCCACCAACCGGGACAGGGTTACCTACGAGCAGTACTTC.

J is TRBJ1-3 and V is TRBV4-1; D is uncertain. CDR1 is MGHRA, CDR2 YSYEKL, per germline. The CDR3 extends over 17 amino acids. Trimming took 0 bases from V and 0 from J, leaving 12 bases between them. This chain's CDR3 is CASSQDAVYDSGNTIYF. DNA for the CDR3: TGCGCCAGCAGCCAAGATGCGGTCTACGACTCTGGAAACACCATATATTTT.

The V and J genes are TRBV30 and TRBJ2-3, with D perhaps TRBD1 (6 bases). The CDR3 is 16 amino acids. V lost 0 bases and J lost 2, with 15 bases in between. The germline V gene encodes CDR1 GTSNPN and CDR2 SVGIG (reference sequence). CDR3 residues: CAWSVWGLRPTDTQYF. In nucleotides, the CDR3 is TGTGCCTGGAGTGTATGGGGGCTACGTCCCACAGATACGCAGTATTTT.

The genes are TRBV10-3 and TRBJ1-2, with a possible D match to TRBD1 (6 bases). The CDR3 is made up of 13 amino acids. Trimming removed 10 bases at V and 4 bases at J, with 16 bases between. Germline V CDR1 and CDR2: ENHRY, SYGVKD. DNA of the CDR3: TGTGCCACCACCGTAGGGGGAAGCTATGGCTACACCTTC. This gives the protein CATTVGGSYGYTF.

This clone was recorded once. CDR3 sequence: CSVAPGNEQFF. CDR3 sequence (DNA): TGCAGCGTTGCACCGGGGAATGAGCAGTTCTTC. The genes are TRBV29-1 and TRBJ2-1; D perhaps matches TRBD2 (5 bases). Deletions cut 4 bases from V and 7 bases from J, with 8 bases between. CDR1 and CDR2 from the germline V gene are SQVTM and ANQGSEA. The CDR3 consists of 11 residues.

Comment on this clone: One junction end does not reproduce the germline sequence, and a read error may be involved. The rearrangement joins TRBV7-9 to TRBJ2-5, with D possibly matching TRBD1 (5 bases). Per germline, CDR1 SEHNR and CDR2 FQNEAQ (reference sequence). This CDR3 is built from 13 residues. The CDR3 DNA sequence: TGTTCCAGCAGCTCCCCCAGGGATGAGACCCAGTACTTC. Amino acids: CSSSSPRDETQYF.

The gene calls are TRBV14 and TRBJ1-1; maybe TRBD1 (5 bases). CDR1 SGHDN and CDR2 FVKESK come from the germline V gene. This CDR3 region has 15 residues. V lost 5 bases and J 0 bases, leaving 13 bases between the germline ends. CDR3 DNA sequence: TGTGCCAGCAGCGCTATTACAGGTATGAACACTGAAGCTTTCTTT. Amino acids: CASSAITGMNTEAFF.

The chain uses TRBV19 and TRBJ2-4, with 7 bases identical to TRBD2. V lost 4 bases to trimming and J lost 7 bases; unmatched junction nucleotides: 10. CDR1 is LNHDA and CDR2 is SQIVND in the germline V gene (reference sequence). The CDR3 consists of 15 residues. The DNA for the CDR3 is TGTGCCAGTAGTAAGACGGGGGGTGCGGTGAACATTCAGTACTTC. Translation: CASSKTGGAVNIQYF.

The CDR3 DNA reads as TGTGCCATCAGTGGCGGGACTAGCGGTTCTAGCACAGATACGCAGTATTTT. Translating it yields CAISGGTSGSSTDTQYF. J is TRBJ2-3 and V is TRBV10-3, with 11 bases that match TRBD2. Germline V lookup: CDR1 ENHRY, CDR2 SYGVKD. V lost 4 bases and J lost 0; bases outside the gene matches: 6. The CDR3 is 17 residues long.

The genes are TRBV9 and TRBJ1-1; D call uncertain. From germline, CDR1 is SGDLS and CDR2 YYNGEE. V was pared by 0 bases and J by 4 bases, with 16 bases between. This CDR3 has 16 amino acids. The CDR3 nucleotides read TGTGCCAGCAGCGTAGGAGTAAACACCGGACTCACTGAAGCTTTCTTT. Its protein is CASSVGVNTGLTEAFF.

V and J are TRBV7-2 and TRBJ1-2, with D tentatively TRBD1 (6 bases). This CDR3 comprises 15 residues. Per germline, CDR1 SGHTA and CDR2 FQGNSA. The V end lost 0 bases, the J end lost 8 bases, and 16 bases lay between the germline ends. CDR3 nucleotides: TGTGCCAGCAGCTTAGCGGCAGGGGCCCTAGAGGGCTACACCTTC. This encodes CASSLAAGALEGYTF.

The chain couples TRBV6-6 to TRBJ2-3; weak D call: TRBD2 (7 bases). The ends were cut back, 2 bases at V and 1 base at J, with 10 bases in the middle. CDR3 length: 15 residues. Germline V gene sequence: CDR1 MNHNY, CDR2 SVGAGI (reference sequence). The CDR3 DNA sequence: TGTGCCAGCAGTTACATAGGGGGGGGCACAGATACGCAGTATTTT. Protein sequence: CASSYIGGGTDTQYF.

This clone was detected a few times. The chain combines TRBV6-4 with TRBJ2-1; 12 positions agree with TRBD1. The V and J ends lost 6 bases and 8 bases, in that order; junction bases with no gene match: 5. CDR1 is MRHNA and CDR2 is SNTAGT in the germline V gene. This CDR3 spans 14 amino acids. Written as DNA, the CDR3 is TGTGCCAGCAGCCCGGGACAGGGGGCCGATGAGCAGTTCTTC. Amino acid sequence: CASSPGQGADEQFF.

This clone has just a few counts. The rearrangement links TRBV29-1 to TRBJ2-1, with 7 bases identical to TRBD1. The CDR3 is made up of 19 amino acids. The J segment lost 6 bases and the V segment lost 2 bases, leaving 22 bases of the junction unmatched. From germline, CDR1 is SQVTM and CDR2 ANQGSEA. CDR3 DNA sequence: TGCAGCGTTGAACCCTCTCCGCCCGTCTGGACAGGACTTCTCAATGAGCAGTTCTTC. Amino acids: CSVEPSPPVWTGLLNEQFF.

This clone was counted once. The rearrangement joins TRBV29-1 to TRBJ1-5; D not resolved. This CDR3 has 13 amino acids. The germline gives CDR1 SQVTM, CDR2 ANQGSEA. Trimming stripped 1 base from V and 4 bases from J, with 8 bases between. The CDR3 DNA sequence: TGCAGCGTTGAAGTGGCCCCTAATCAGCCCCAGCATTTT. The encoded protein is CSVEVAPNQPQHF. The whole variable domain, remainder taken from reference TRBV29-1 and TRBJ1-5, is SAVISQKPSRDICQRGTSLTIQCQVDSQVTMMFWYRQQPGQSLTLIATANQGSEATYESGFVIDKFPISRPNLTFSTLTVSNMSPEDSSIYLCSVEVAPNQPQHFGDGTRLSIL.

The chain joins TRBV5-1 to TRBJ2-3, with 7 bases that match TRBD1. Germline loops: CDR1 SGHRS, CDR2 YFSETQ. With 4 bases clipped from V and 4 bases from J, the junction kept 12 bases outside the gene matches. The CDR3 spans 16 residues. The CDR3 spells CASSRIMDRSADTQYF. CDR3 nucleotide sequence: TGCGCCAGCAGCCGTATCATGGACAGGTCGGCAGATACGCAGTATTTT.

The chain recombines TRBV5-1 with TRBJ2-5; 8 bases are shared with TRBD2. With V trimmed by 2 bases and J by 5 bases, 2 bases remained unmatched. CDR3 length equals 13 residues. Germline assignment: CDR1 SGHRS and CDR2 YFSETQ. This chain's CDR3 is CASSFSGEETQYF. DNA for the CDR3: TGCGCCAGCAGCTTTAGCGGGGAGGAGACCCAGTACTTC.

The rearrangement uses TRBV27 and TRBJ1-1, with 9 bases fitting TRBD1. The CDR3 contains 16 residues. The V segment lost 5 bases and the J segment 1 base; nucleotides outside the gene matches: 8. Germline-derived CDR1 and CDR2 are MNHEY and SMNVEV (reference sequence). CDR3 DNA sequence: TGTGCCAGCAGTCCACTACAGGGGGCTCCGAACACTGAAGCTTTCTTT. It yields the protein CASSPLQGAPNTEAFF.